This T cell receptor (beta chain) was sequenced in a study of Ad26.COV2.S vaccination and SARS-CoV-2 variants. Whole-study context: The donor participated in the COV1001 trial, in its Ad26.COV2.S arm. Ad26.COV2.S given intramuscularly, once or twice 56 days apart.

As to this clone: Its antigen is undetermined.

The protocol was immunoSEQ multiplex PCR, while the TCRdb copy is restricted to in-frame clones and leaves out a portion. The sample has some 340,000 clones; 70% to 90% are singletons. Study-wide results and caveats: Measures of TCR breadth and depth may have fallen short of total T cell responses.

The germline V gene has CDR1 LGHNA and CDR2 YNFKEQ. V was clipped by 4 bases and J by 5 bases, with 17 bases between them. This CDR3 region has 15 residues. The treatment was: about 20 received Ad26.COV2.S at low or high dose, single or two shots; about 5 received placebo; per-sample allocation not given. Day 63 following the first vaccine or placebo injection was when the samples were taken. The sample was peripheral blood, taken in a trial of Ad26.COV2.S vaccine versus placebo. The TCR was taken from a person between 18 and 65 years old who received the Ad26.COV2.S COVID-19 vaccine or a placebo. The chain employs TRBV4-2 and TRBJ2-5; D is perhaps TRBD2 (7 bases). The CDR3 protein is CASSPRRGAGETQYF. The CDR3 bases are TGTGCCAGCAGCCCCCGCCGGGGGGCTGGGGAGACCCAGTACTTC.